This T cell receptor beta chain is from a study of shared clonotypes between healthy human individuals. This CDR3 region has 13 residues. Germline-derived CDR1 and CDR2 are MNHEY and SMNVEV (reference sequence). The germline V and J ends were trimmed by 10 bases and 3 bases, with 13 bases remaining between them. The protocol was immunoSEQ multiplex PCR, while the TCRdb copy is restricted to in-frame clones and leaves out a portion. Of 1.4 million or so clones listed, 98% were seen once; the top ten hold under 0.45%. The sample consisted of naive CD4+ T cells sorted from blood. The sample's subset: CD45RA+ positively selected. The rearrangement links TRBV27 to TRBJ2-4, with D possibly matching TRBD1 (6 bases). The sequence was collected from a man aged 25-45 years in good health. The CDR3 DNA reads TGTGCCACAGGGGAACTGGGCAAAAACATTCAGTACTTC. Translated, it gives CATGELGKNIQYF.